Shown below are 10 T cell receptor beta chains from a single sample sequenced in a study of T-cell reconstitution after alpha-beta-depleted transplantation in children. Preparing the TCRbeta library involved the use of unique molecular identifiers. One entry per CDR3 protein, called by TCRdb with MiXCR from the PCR reads. Of about 440,000 distinct CDR3 sequences listed, over 40% are singletons. This specimen consisted of PBMCs, obtained before TCRalphabeta/CD19-depleted stem cell transplant. Receptors were obtained from a girl aged 2 to 10 with aplastic anemia, due to receive a stem cell transplant.

This clonotype turned up a few times. V usage is TRBV30 and J usage is TRBJ1-3; no clear D gene. Trimming shortened V by 0 bases and J by 4 bases, and 13 bases separated the two germline ends. There are 15 residues in the CDR3. CDR1 GTSNPN and CDR2 SVGIG come from the germline V gene (reference sequence). Here the CDR3 DNA reads TGTGCCTGGAGTGTCCCAGCCCTCGGGGGAAACACCATATATTTT. It encodes CAWSVPALGGNTIYF.

This chain connects TRBV11-2 to TRBJ2-2, with D possibly being TRBD1 (5 bases). The V and J ends lost 4 bases and 4 bases respectively, with 13 bases between them. CDR3 size: 15 residues. The germline V gene encodes CDR1 SGHAT and CDR2 FQNNGV. CDR3 sequence (DNA): TGTGCCAGCAGCTATTTCCAGGGTCTCACCGGGGAGCTGTTTTTT. Protein: CASSYFQGLTGELFF.

A few counts support this clonotype. The chain has TRBV24-1 and TRBJ1-1; tentatively, D is TRBD1 (5 bases). V shed 5 bases and J shed 4 bases, with 10 bases lying between them. The CDR3 has 13 amino acids. Germline CDR1 KGHDR, CDR2 SFDVKD. DNA for the CDR3: TGTGCCACCAGTGGGGCCGGGGGCACTGAAGCTTTCTTT. Encoded protein: CATSGAGGTEAFF.

The chain uses TRBV30 and TRBJ1-2; the match to TRBD1 covers 8 bases. Germline loops: CDR1 GTSNPN, CDR2 SVGIG (reference sequence). This CDR3 is built from 15 residues. V lost 3 bases and J lost 6; bases outside the gene matches: 12. The CDR3 loop is CAWSDEGTGRDGYTF. The CDR3 bases are TGTGCCTGGAGCGACGAAGGGACAGGTCGAGATGGCTACACCTTC. Supplemented by reference TRBV30 and TRBJ1-2, the full variable domain reads SQTIHQWPATLVQPVGSPLSLECTVEGTSNPNLYWYRQAAGRGLQLLFYSVGIGQISSEVPQNLSASRPQDRQFILSSKKLLLSDSGFYLCAWSDEGTGRDGYTFGSGTRLTVV.

The rearrangement uses TRBV5-1 and TRBJ2-7; D is undetermined. There are 13 residues in the CDR3. The V gene's germline CDR1 is SGHRS and CDR2 YFSETQ. The ends were cut back, 1 base at V and 3 bases at J, with 8 bases in the middle. CDR3 coding DNA: TGCGCCAGCAGCTTGAGTCCTGGCTACGAGCAGTACTTC. Amino acids: CASSLSPGYEQYF.

In its sample, this clonotype was seen a few times. The chain employs TRBV6-1 and TRBJ1-1; tentative D call: TRBD1 (5 bases). The CDR3 runs 14 residues. From germline, CDR1 is MNHNS and CDR2 SASEGT. The V end was cut by 6 bases, the J end by 1 base, with 12 bases between. For the CDR3, the DNA is TGTGCCAGCAGCACTCAGGGTCGGAACACTGAAGCTTTCTTT. Protein: CASSTQGRNTEAFF.

The V call is TRBV11-2, the J call TRBJ2-1; 7 nucleotides align to TRBD1. Germline V gives CDR1 SGHAT, CDR2 FQNNGV. The V segment lost 3 bases and the J segment 7 bases; nucleotides outside the gene matches: 9. The CDR3 is 15 amino acids. The CDR3 bases are TGTGCCAGCAGCTTCCTGCACAGGGGACCTAATGAGCAGTTCTTC. Protein sequence: CASSFLHRGPNEQFF.

This clonotype was recorded at least ten times. The V call is TRBV7-3, the J call TRBJ2-1, with 7 bases fitting TRBD2. This CDR3 is built from 16 residues. The germline gives CDR1 SGHTA, CDR2 FQGTGA. Trimming removed 2 bases from V and 2 bases from J; junction bases left unmatched: 6. Written as DNA, the CDR3 is TGTGCCAGCAGCTTAGGGCTAGCGGTCACCTACAATGAGCAGTTCTTC. It is translated as CASSLGLAVTYNEQFF. Full variable domain (rest looked up from reference TRBV7-3 and TRBJ2-1): GAGVSQTPSNKVTEKGKYVELRCDPISGHTALYWYRQSLGQGPEFLIYFQGTGAADDSGLPNDRFFAVRPEGSVSTLKIQRTERGDSAVYLCASSLGLAVTYNEQFFGPGTRLTVL.

This clonotype was seen only once. V usage is TRBV15 and J usage is TRBJ2-7, with TRBD2 matching 10 bases. CDR1 and CDR2 from the germline V gene are LNHNV and YYDKDF (reference sequence). Losses at the gene ends were 3 bases for V and 2 bases for J; bases not matched to a gene: 10. This CDR3 is 17 amino acids long. Here the CDR3 reads CATSSVASGRYTYEQYF. CDR3 in DNA: TGTGCCACCAGCAGCGTGGCTAGCGGGAGATACACCTACGAGCAGTACTTC. The full variable domain, completed using reference TRBV15 and TRBJ2-7, is DAMVIQNPRYQVTQFGKPVTLSCSQTLNHNVMYWYQQKSSQAPKLLFHYYDKDFNNEADTPDNFQSRRPNTSFCFLDIRSPGLGDTAMYLCATSSVASGRYTYEQYFGPGTRLTVT.

This clonotype occurred a few times. This chain uses TRBV20-1 with TRBJ1-5; 7 nucleotides match TRBD1. Germline lookup yields CDR1 DFQATT and CDR2 SNEGSKA (reference sequence). The CDR3 totals 16 residues. J was trimmed by 5 bases and V by 0 bases; bases with no gene match: 10. Here the CDR3 reads CSARDHRGRVDQPQHF. CDR3 nucleotide sequence: TGCAGTGCTAGAGATCACAGGGGAAGAGTGGATCAGCCCCAGCATTTT.